These 2 T cell receptor beta chains were all obtained from the same sample, sequenced in a study of early T cells in non-severe SARS-CoV-2 infection. In TCRdb, the 5' RACE reads were re-called with MiXCR into one record per CDR3 protein. The sample includes more than 90,000 distinct CDR3 sequences, about 10% of them seen just once. The sequencing input was whole blood. These receptors were collected from an adult who was a healthcare worker with PCR-confirmed SARS-CoV-2 infection or an uninfected control (not recorded which).

The chain employs TRBV11-2 and TRBJ2-7, with 8 bases matching TRBD2. Trimming at V came to 3 bases and at J to 6 bases, leaving 13 bases not matched to a gene. Germline V gives CDR1 SGHAT, CDR2 FQNNGV. The CDR3 is made up of 16 amino acids. CDR3 residues: CASSLVMTSAGIEQYF. The DNA of the CDR3 is TGTGCCAGCAGCTTGGTAATGACTAGCGCGGGGATCGAGCAGTACTTC.

V usage is TRBV11-3 and J usage is TRBJ2-2, with D possibly TRBD2 on 5 matching bases. Germline V gene lookup returns CDR1 SGHNT and CDR2 YENEEA. This CDR3 has 15 amino acids. The ends were cut back, 0 bases at V and 1 base at J, with 6 bases in the middle. CDR3 sequence: CASSLDRGNTGELFF. Written as DNA, the CDR3 is TGTGCCAGCAGCTTAGATCGGGGGAACACCGGGGAGCTGTTTTTT.